The rows below give T cell receptor beta chains drawn from one sample of a study of early T cells in non-severe SARS-CoV-2 infection. Each CDR3 protein gets one entry after TCRdb re-called the 5' RACE reads with MiXCR. The table records about 64,000 distinct CDR3 sequences, roughly an eighth of them present only once. This specimen was whole blood, taken at baseline. These receptors were collected from an adult who was a healthcare worker with PCR-confirmed SARS-CoV-2 infection or an uninfected control (not recorded which). The conserved cysteine and the conserved F or W are not part of the CDR3 here. D genes are given only for firm matches.

d_gene	v_gene	len	j_gene	CDR3aa
NA	TRBV20-1	10	TRBJ2-7	SATRTGYEQY
TRBD2	TRBV28	14	TRBJ2-1	ASVDLSLAGRNEQF
NA	TRBV5-5	13	TRBJ1-4	ASSPEWAPNEKLF
NA	TRBV12-3/TRBV12-4	11	TRBJ2-5	ASSSPGQETQY
NA	TRBV19	12	TRBJ2-2	ASSTGQLTGELF
NA	TRBV12-3/TRBV12-4	9	TRBJ1-1	ASSFGDEAF
NA	TRBV7-9	13	TRBJ2-2	ASSLQGTDTGELF
NA	TRBV7-6	11	TRBJ2-7	ASSLSIHYEQY
TRBD2	TRBV10-3	14	TRBJ2-1	AIRGTRLAGMNEQF
TRBD2	TRBV11-3	13	TRBJ2-1	ASTPGGEGHNEQF
NA	TRBV6-5	11	TRBJ1-1	ASSSVPFSEAF
NA	TRBV29-1	13	TRBJ1-2	SPGEAVQAGYGYT
NA	TRBV7-7	12	TRBJ2-3	ASSLNRAEDTQY
TRBD2	TRBV10-3	13	TRBJ2-7	AISESGGSAYEQY
TRBD1	TRBV7-8	13	TRBJ1-1	ASSPDRGKNTEAF
NA	TRBV11-2	12	TRBJ2-7	ASSRSGPGYEQY
TRBD1	TRBV12-5	14	TRBJ1-1	ASGRTGQGLGTEAF
TRBD1	TRBV12-3/TRBV12-4	12	TRBJ2-4	ASTVTGGWDIQY
NA	TRBV21-1	14	TRBJ2-7	ASSKPSPDFSYEQY
TRBD1	TRBV20-1	11	TRBJ2-5	SARIGTGPAQY
NA	TRBV25-1	11	TRBJ2-7	ASSTGGDKEQY
NA	TRBV2	15	TRBJ2-6	ASSEANVRTGANVLT
NA	TRBV7-2	12	TRBJ1-2	ASSLAPGNYGYT
TRBD1	TRBV7-9	12	TRBJ2-7	ASSFGTGVGEQY
NA	TRBV15	14	TRBJ1-5	ATNPGQSYSNQPQH
NA	TRBV25-1	12	TRBJ2-2	ASKGQGETGELF
TRBD1	TRBV27	13	TRBJ2-7	ASSRRDRGVYEQY
NA	TRBV12-3/TRBV12-4	10	TRBJ1-2	ASSFQGYGYT
NA	TRBV21-1	11	TRBJ1-1	ASSKQLNTEAF
TRBD1	TRBV19	11	TRBJ2-7	ASKGTGSYEQY
NA	TRBV7-2	15	TRBJ1-1	ASSLGLLTDMNTEAF